These 26 T cell receptor beta chains were sequenced from one sample in a study of tumor-infiltrating lymphocytes in oesophageal squamous cell carcinoma. Via MiXCR, TCRdb re-called the reads, giving one row per CDR3 protein. The sample consists of roughly 11,000 distinct CDR3 sequences, 58% of them appearing once. Sequenced: blood. The receptors here all came from a female donor with esophageal squamous cell carcinoma.

The V and J genes are TRBV7-9 and TRBJ2-3, with D perhaps matching TRBD1 or TRBD2 (5 bases each). The CDR3 is 13 residues long. The V end lost 1 base, the J end lost 3 bases, and 5 bases lay between the germline ends. CDR1 and CDR2 from the germline V gene are SEHNR and FQNEAQ (reference sequence). The CDR3 nucleotides read TGTGCCAGCAGCTTAGGGGGGACAGATACGCAGTATTTT. Translated: CASSLGGTDTQYF.

CDR3 in DNA: TGTGCCAGCAGCTTGGGGACAGGGATCTACAATGAGCAGTACTTC. This codes for CASSLGTGIYNEQYF. The genes are TRBV7-9 and TRBJ2-7; TRBD1 matches at 9 bases. This CDR3 comprises 15 residues. The V gene end was trimmed by 3 bases and the J gene end by 7 bases; junction bases not matched to a gene: 10. Germline lookup yields CDR1 SEHNR and CDR2 FQNEAQ (reference sequence).

The gene calls are TRBV7-6 and TRBJ1-5; tentative D call: TRBD1 (5 bases). Germline V gene lookup returns CDR1 SGHVS and CDR2 FNYEAQ. Trimming removed 2 bases from V and 7 bases from J, with 15 bases in between. The CDR3 consists of 15 residues. The CDR3 DNA is TGTGCCAGCAGCTTAATGGGGGGGACCGGGCAGCCCCAGCATTTT. This encodes CASSLMGGTGQPQHF.

By share of the sample, this clonotype is medium-sized. The chain is built from TRBV10-3 and TRBJ2-1; D uncertain. Germline V CDR1 and CDR2: ENHRY, SYGVKD. The CDR3 runs to 12 residues. Trimming took off 3 bases at V and 10 bases at J, with 10 bases between the two ends. Here the CDR3 DNA reads TGTGCCATCAGTGACAAGAATCCGGAGCAGTTCTTC. It translates to CAISDKNPEQFF.

The rearrangement joins TRBV6-1 to TRBJ2-1, with a weak D call TRBD1 (5 bases). The J call is uncertain, as TRBJ2-7 better fits the DNA end. Germline V CDR1 and CDR2: MNHNS, SASEGT. The CDR3 consists of 10 residues. CDR3 amino acids: CASRGREQYF. As DNA, the CDR3 is TGTGCCAGCAGGGGGCGCGAGCAGTACTTC.

The chain has TRBV9 and TRBJ2-2, with a possible D match to TRBD2 (6 bases). Deletions cut 0 bases from V and 2 bases from J, with 20 bases between. Germline V gene lookup returns CDR1 SGDLS and CDR2 YYNGEE. The CDR3 consists of 19 residues. This chain's CDR3 is CASSVGLRGSGSNTGELFF. The CDR3 coding sequence is TGTGCCAGCAGCGTAGGCTTGAGGGGTAGCGGATCCAACACCGGGGAGCTGTTTTTT.

The gene calls are TRBV10-2 and TRBJ2-3; no definite D call. The assigned J gene may be wrong: the sequence end matches TRBJ2-7 better. CDR1 is WSHSY and CDR2 is SAAADI in the germline V gene. The CDR3 is 14 amino acids. The CDR3 sequence is CASSESHLLYEQYF. The DNA for the CDR3 is TGCGCCAGCAGTGAGAGTCACCTACTCTACGAGCAGTACTTC.

This clonotype appeared many times. The rearrangement uses TRBV7-2 and TRBJ2-5; D gene unclear. The DNA end favors TRBJ2-7, so the J call may be wrong. The CDR3 has 11 amino acids. The germline gives CDR1 SGHTA, CDR2 FQGNSA. CDR3 residues: CASSYHYEQYF. The CDR3 DNA reads TGTGCCAGCAGCTACCACTACGAGCAGTACTTC.

This sequence joins TRBV7-6 and TRBJ2-3, with D uncertain. The CDR3 is made up of 13 amino acids. CDR1 and CDR2 from the germline V gene are SGHVS and FNYEAQ. V was cut by 0 bases and J by 4 bases, with 5 bases left in between. The CDR3 here is CASSLAGPDTQYF. DNA of the CDR3: TGTGCCAGCAGCTTAGCGGGCCCAGATACGCAGTATTTT.

This clonotype was recorded a few times. The chain recombines TRBV7-3 with TRBJ2-3, with 12 bases aligning to TRBD2. CDR1 and CDR2 from the germline V gene are SGHTA and FQGTGA. J lost 3 bases, V lost 0 bases, and 7 bases had no gene match. CDR3 length equals 18 residues. The CDR3: CASSLTATSGSGTDTQYF. CDR3 DNA sequence: TGTGCCAGCAGCTTAACAGCGACTAGCGGGAGTGGGACAGATACGCAGTATTTT.

V usage is TRBV7-2 and J usage is TRBJ2-5; D may match TRBD1 or TRBD2 (6 bases each). Near its end, the DNA agrees better with TRBJ2-1, so the J call may be wrong. Germline-derived CDR1 and CDR2 are SGHTA and FQGNSA. The CDR3 is 18 residues long. CDR3 sequence: CASSLVGGPMGLYNEQFF. The CDR3 region has the DNA TGTGCCAGCAGCTTAGTAGGGGGGCCTATGGGCCTGTACAATGAGCAGTTCTTC.

V gene TRBV6-1 combines with J gene TRBJ2-1; 10 bases align to TRBD2. The CDR3 spans 16 residues. Germline trimming cut 2 bases from V and 2 bases from J; bases unmatched to any gene: 3. Germline CDR1 MNHNS, CDR2 SASEGT. CDR3 residues: CASSEFTSGTYNEQFF. In DNA, the CDR3 is TGTGCCAGCAGTGAATTTACTAGCGGGACCTACAATGAGCAGTTCTTC.

This clonotype was picked up one time. J is TRBJ2-3 and V is TRBV7-6, with TRBD1 matching 8 bases. Near its end, the DNA agrees better with TRBJ2-7, so the J call may be wrong. This CDR3 spans 15 amino acids. The V gene's germline CDR1 is SGHVS and CDR2 FNYEAQ. For the CDR3, the DNA is TGTGCCAGCAGCCCCGGGACAGGAATCTACAATGAGCAGTACTTC. Its protein is CASSPGTGIYNEQYF.

This clonotype was detected many times. The gene calls are TRBV6-4 and TRBJ1-1, with 7 bases lining up with TRBD1. The CDR3 contains 13 residues. CDR1 MRHNA and CDR2 SNTAGT come from the germline V gene. Trimming at V came to 3 bases and at J to 8 bases, leaving 6 bases not matched to a gene. In DNA form, the CDR3 reads TGTGCCAGCAGTGATGGAGGGGGCGAAGAAGCTTTCTTT. This gives the protein CASSDGGGEEAFF.

This clonotype showed up just a few times. This chain uses TRBV20-1 with TRBJ1-2; D might be TRBD1 (6 bases). The CDR3 contains 13 residues. Germline assignment: CDR1 DFQATT and CDR2 SNEGSKA (reference sequence). The V and J ends lost 1 base and 8 bases respectively, with 14 bases between them. The CDR3 region is CSARVTGNSGYTF. The CDR3 coding sequence is TGCAGTGCTAGAGTCACAGGGAATTCAGGCTACACCTTC.

The chain has TRBV7-9 and TRBJ2-5; no clear D. Judging by the DNA end, TRBJ1-2 fits better; the J call may be wrong. CDR1 is SEHNR, CDR2 FQNEAQ, per germline (reference sequence). CDR3 length: 14 residues. The CDR3 DNA follows: TGTGCCAGCAGCTTAGGGTCGGCTAACTATGGCTACACCTTC. Its translation is CASSLGSANYGYTF.

The V and J genes are TRBV6-8 and TRBJ1-2; 9 positions agree with TRBD1. Germline lookup yields CDR1 MNHGY and CDR2 SAAAGT. The length of the CDR3 is 12 residues. J was trimmed by 7 bases and V by 5 bases; bases with no gene match: 2. As DNA, the CDR3 is TGTGCCAGCAGTCGGGACAGGGCTGGCTACACCTTC. It specifies CASSRDRAGYTF.

On this clonotype: A read error may account for a junction end that differs from germline. The rearrangement links TRBV20-1 to TRBJ2-1, with 9 bases fitting TRBD1. This CDR3 is 13 amino acids long. Germline-derived CDR1 and CDR2 are DFQATT and SNEGSKA (reference sequence). CDR3 bases: TGCAGTGGACTAGGACAGGGGCTTCTTTCCCTCCACTTC. It translates to CSGLGQGLLSLHF.

This clonotype was seen a single time. This chain's CDR3 is CASSYVWDSTDTQYF. The CDR3 DNA is TGTGCCAGCAGTTATGTGTGGGACAGCACAGATACGCAGTATTTT. The chain links TRBV12-3 or TRBV12-4 to TRBJ2-3; D assignment may be TRBD1 or TRBD2 (5 bases each). V lost 4 bases and J lost 0, with 11 bases in between. There are 15 residues in the CDR3.

The V gene is TRBV7-4, the J gene TRBJ2-3, with unresolved D. Trimming took 3 bases from V and 4 from J, leaving 8 bases between them. The CDR3 is made up of 13 amino acids. The germline CDR1 and CDR2 sequences are SGHVT and SQSDAQ. CDR3 bases: TGTGCCAGCAGCTTGTGGGGTGCAGATACGCAGTATTTT. The encoded protein is CASSLWGADTQYF.

The chain couples TRBV7-6 to TRBJ2-1; D possibly matches TRBD1 or TRBD2 (5 bases each). The CDR3 has 16 residues. With 1 base removed from V and 3 bases from J, the gap between germline ends came to 13 bases. CDR1 is SGHVS, CDR2 FNYEAQ, per germline. CDR3 amino acids: CASSLDPGGVYNEQFF. CDR3 sequence (DNA): TGTGCCAGCAGCTTAGATCCTGGGGGAGTCTACAATGAGCAGTTCTTC.

To note about this clonotype: Mismatch with germline at one junction end may stem from a read error. The chain uses TRBV7-7 and TRBJ2-5; weak D call: TRBD2 (5 bases). Germline V lookup: CDR1 SSHAT, CDR2 FNYEAQ (reference sequence). The CDR3 has 14 amino acids. The CDR3 nucleotides are TGTGCTAGCAGCTCTACGGGGTATCAAGAGACCCAGTACTTC. Amino acid sequence: CASSSTGYQETQYF.

The J gene is TRBJ2-5, the V gene TRBV6-6; D is possibly TRBD2 (5 bases). Trimming pared 3 bases from V and 1 base from J, leaving 9 bases between. Germline V gene sequence: CDR1 MNHNY, CDR2 SVGAGI (reference sequence). There are 14 residues in the CDR3. The CDR3 loop reads CASSYLDSQETQYF. CDR3 DNA sequence: TGTGCCAGCAGTTATCTGGACTCCCAAGAGACCCAGTACTTC.

Remarks on this clonotype: One junction end does not reproduce the germline sequence, and a read error may be involved. The chain joins TRBV6-1 to TRBJ2-3, with no clear D. From germline, CDR1 is MNHNS and CDR2 SASEGT. CDR3 length: 14 amino acids. CDR3 amino acids: CATSGSVSTDTQYF. CDR3 bases: TGTGCCACCAGTGGGTCAGTTAGCACAGATACGCAGTATTTT.

This clonotype appeared many times. The V and J genes are TRBV15 and TRBJ1-2; tentative D call: TRBD1 (6 bases). V lost 5 bases, J lost 6 bases, and 16 bases lay in between. Germline V gene sequence: CDR1 LNHNV, CDR2 YYDKDF (reference sequence). There are 14 residues in the CDR3. CDR3 sequence (DNA): TGTGCCACCAGCGGAGTAGGACAGAAGCATGGCTACACCTTC. It is translated as CATSGVGQKHGYTF. The full variable domain, rest sourced from reference TRBV15 and TRBJ1-2, is DAMVIQNPRYQVTQFGKPVTLSCSQTLNHNVMYWYQQKSSQAPKLLFHYYDKDFNNEADTPDNFQSRRPNTSFCFLDIRSPGLGDTAMYLCATSGVGQKHGYTFGSGTRLTVV.

Note on this clonotype: Given a much more abundant clone one base away, this may be a read error. The J gene is TRBJ2-7, the V gene TRBV7-3, with 8 bases lining up with TRBD2. The V and J ends lost 6 bases and 7 bases, in that order; junction bases with no gene match: 14. The CDR3 has 15 residues. Germline CDR1 and CDR2: SGHTA and FQGTGA. CDR3 nucleotide sequence: TGTGCCAGCAGACCCAGCGGGGGCTCCTACAATGAGCAGTACTTC. Protein product: CASRPSGGSYNEQYF.